Listed below are T cell receptor beta chains from one sample, sequenced in a study of CD8+ T cells in alopecia areata. Repertoires were generated with immunoSEQ multiplex PCR, while TCRdb's copy carries only in-frame clones and drops some. The sample yields 95,000 to 100,000 clones, roughly three fifths seen once. The sample was CD8+ T cells sorted from blood, taken at week 4, from a patient treated with tofacitinib. The source is a human donor with alopecia areata. Each CDR3 is given with its conserved first and last residue. Fields, in order: CDR3 length, V gene, J gene, D gene, clone size, CDR3 DNA, CDR3 protein. D genes are given only for firm matches. The listing skips clone size in some rows; elsewhere it reads once, few, many or a size class.

cdr3_length: 15
v_call: TRBV4-1
j_call: TRBJ1-1
d_call: TRBD1
clone_size: .
cdr3_nt: TGCGCCAGCAGCCCAAGTAGTACAGGGGGCCCTGAAGCTTTCTTT
cdr3_aa: CASSPSSTGGPEAFF

cdr3_length: 14
v_call: TRBV29-1
j_call: TRBJ1-2
d_call: .
clone_size: .
cdr3_nt: TGCAGCGTTGTAGCGACAATGGGAGGGGTTGGCTACACCTTC
cdr3_aa: CSVVATMGGVGYTF

cdr3_length: 12
v_call: TRBV29-1
j_call: TRBJ1-2
d_call: .
clone_size: .
cdr3_nt: TGCAGCGTTTACGGAACAGGCGATGGCTACACCTTC
cdr3_aa: CSVYGTGDGYTF

cdr3_length: 16
v_call: TRBV4-2
j_call: TRBJ1-2
d_call: TRBD1
clone_size: .
cdr3_nt: TGTGCCAGCAGCCAAGAAGACAGGGGGCAAGGCTATGGCTACACCTTC
cdr3_aa: CASSQEDRGQGYGYTF

cdr3_length: 15
v_call: TRBV7-9
j_call: TRBJ1-1
d_call: .
clone_size: .
cdr3_nt: TGTGCCAGCAGCTCCAACAACAGACCTAACACTGAAGCTTTCTTT
cdr3_aa: CASSSNNRPNTEAFF

cdr3_length: 9
v_call: TRBV30
j_call: TRBJ2-7
d_call: .
clone_size: .
cdr3_nt: TGTGCCCCCGAGGACGAGCAGTACTTC
cdr3_aa: CAPEDEQYF

cdr3_length: 14
v_call: TRBV5-1
j_call: TRBJ1-5
d_call: TRBD1
clone_size: .
cdr3_nt: TGCGCCAGCAGCTCCACAGGGGGGGATCAGCCCCAGCATTTT
cdr3_aa: CASSSTGGDQPQHF

cdr3_length: 14
v_call: TRBV25-1
j_call: TRBJ1-1
d_call: TRBD1
clone_size: once
cdr3_nt: TGTGCCAGCAGCCAACGGACAGGAGTCGGTGAAGCTTTCTTT
cdr3_aa: CASSQRTGVGEAFF

cdr3_length: 16
v_call: TRBV28
j_call: TRBJ2-5
d_call: TRBD2
clone_size: few
cdr3_nt: TGTGCCAGCAGTTTGGTAGCGGGAGGCAACCAAGAGACCCAGTACTTC
cdr3_aa: CASSLVAGGNQETQYF

cdr3_length: 14
v_call: TRBV2
j_call: TRBJ2-5
d_call: .
clone_size: .
cdr3_nt: TGTGCCAGCAGCGGCCGGGACGCAGGAGCCACCCAGTACTTC
cdr3_aa: CASSGRDAGATQYF

cdr3_length: 14
v_call: TRBV4-1
j_call: TRBJ2-5
d_call: .
clone_size: .
cdr3_nt: TGCGCCAGCAGCCAATACCCCCTTGGGGAGACCCAGTACTTC
cdr3_aa: CASSQYPLGETQYF

cdr3_length: 14
v_call: TRBV29-1
j_call: TRBJ2-1
d_call: TRBD1
clone_size: .
cdr3_nt: TGCAGCGTTGGGCGAGGACAGGGATACAATGAGCAGTTCTTC
cdr3_aa: CSVGRGQGYNEQFF

cdr3_length: 15
v_call: TRBV19
j_call: TRBJ2-3
d_call: TRBD2
clone_size: .
cdr3_nt: TGTGCCAGTAGTGTTTTAGCGGGGCACACAGATACGCAGTATTTT
cdr3_aa: CASSVLAGHTDTQYF

cdr3_length: 12
v_call: TRBV25-1
j_call: TRBJ2-3
d_call: .
clone_size: .
cdr3_nt: TGTGCCAGCAACTGGGGCACAGATACGCAGTATTTT
cdr3_aa: CASNWGTDTQYF

cdr3_length: 14
v_call: TRBV5-1
j_call: TRBJ2-1
d_call: .
clone_size: .
cdr3_nt: TGCGCCAGCAGCTTGGACGGGCCCTACAATGAGCAGTTCTTC
cdr3_aa: CASSLDGPYNEQFF

cdr3_length: 14
v_call: TRBV29-1
j_call: TRBJ2-7
d_call: .
clone_size: once
cdr3_nt: TGCAGCGTTGCCCACAATTGGGTAGCCTACGAGCAGTACTTC
cdr3_aa: CSVAHNWVAYEQYF

cdr3_length: 16
v_call: TRBV4-3
j_call: TRBJ2-6
d_call: .
clone_size: few
cdr3_nt: TGCGCCAGCAGCCGAACAGGAAACTCTGGGGCCAACGTCCTGACTTTC
cdr3_aa: CASSRTGNSGANVLTF

cdr3_length: 15
v_call: TRBV14
j_call: TRBJ2-3
d_call: .
clone_size: .
cdr3_nt: TGTGCCAGCAGCCAAGTAATGAGCAGCACAGATACGCAGTATTTT
cdr3_aa: CASSQVMSSTDTQYF

cdr3_length: 15
v_call: TRBV6-6
j_call: TRBJ1-5
d_call: .
clone_size: .
cdr3_nt: TGTGCCAGCAGTCCACTGGCAGGGAGGGATCAGCCCCAGCATTTT
cdr3_aa: CASSPLAGRDQPQHF

cdr3_length: 14
v_call: TRBV4-3
j_call: TRBJ1-2
d_call: .
clone_size: .
cdr3_nt: TGCGCCAGCAGCCAAGGCCAGGGGTGGTATGGCTACACCTTC
cdr3_aa: CASSQGQGWYGYTF

cdr3_length: 13
v_call: TRBV5-1
j_call: TRBJ2-1
d_call: TRBD2
clone_size: .
cdr3_nt: TGCGCCAGCAGCTTTCGGGAGGAAAATGAGCAGTTCTTC
cdr3_aa: CASSFREENEQFF

cdr3_length: 14
v_call: TRBV30
j_call: TRBJ1-2
d_call: .
clone_size: .
cdr3_nt: TGTGCCTGGACCTTGCTCCCTCATGCGGATGGCTACACCTTC
cdr3_aa: CAWTLLPHADGYTF

cdr3_length: 14
v_call: TRBV19
j_call: TRBJ1-1
d_call: .
clone_size: .
cdr3_nt: TGTGCCAGTACCCCCTTCGGCACGGGTACTGAAGCTTTCTTT
cdr3_aa: CASTPFGTGTEAFF

cdr3_length: 18
v_call: TRBV7-9
j_call: TRBJ1-1
d_call: TRBD1
clone_size: .
cdr3_nt: TGTGCCAGCAGCTTACCCTTGGACAGGGTTATTTTGAACACTGAAGCTTTCTTT
cdr3_aa: CASSLPLDRVILNTEAFF

cdr3_length: 12
v_call: TRBV29-1
j_call: TRBJ1-5
d_call: TRBD1
clone_size: .
cdr3_nt: TGCAGCGCCGGACAGGGGGGTCAGCCCCAGCATTTT
cdr3_aa: CSAGQGGQPQHF

cdr3_length: 14
v_call: TRBV9
j_call: TRBJ1-1
d_call: .
clone_size: few
cdr3_nt: TGTGCCAGCAGCGTAGGGACTGCGAACACTGAAGCTTTCTTT
cdr3_aa: CASSVGTANTEAFF

cdr3_length: 15
v_call: TRBV9
j_call: TRBJ1-2
d_call: .
clone_size: once
cdr3_nt: TGTGCCAGCAGCGTTACCCTTGAGAGGAACTATGGCTACACCTTC
cdr3_aa: CASSVTLERNYGYTF

cdr3_length: 18
v_call: TRBV15
j_call: TRBJ2-5
d_call: TRBD2
clone_size: .
cdr3_nt: TGTGCCACCAGCGCCAGACTAGCGGGGGGGCTCGATACAACTACCCAGTACTTC
cdr3_aa: CATSARLAGGLDTTTQYF

cdr3_length: 16
v_call: TRBV5-6
j_call: TRBJ2-2
d_call: .
clone_size: .
cdr3_nt: TGTGCCAGCAGCCTTTGGACTACGAGTCTCACCGGGGAGCTGTTTTTT
cdr3_aa: CASSLWTTSLTGELFF

cdr3_length: 15
v_call: TRBV27
j_call: TRBJ1-4
d_call: .
clone_size: .
cdr3_nt: TGTGCCAGCAGTTTATTTAAGGGACACGACGAAAAACTGTTTTTT
cdr3_aa: CASSLFKGHDEKLFF

cdr3_length: 15
v_call: TRBV7-6
j_call: TRBJ2-7
d_call: TRBD2
clone_size: many
cdr3_nt: TGTGCCAGCAGCAAGATAGCGGGGGGGCCGGGAGAGCAGTACTTC
cdr3_aa: CASSKIAGGPGEQYF

cdr3_length: 14
v_call: TRBV10-3
j_call: TRBJ2-3
d_call: .
clone_size: .
cdr3_nt: TGTGCCATCAGTGAGGGGATCAGCACAGATACGCAGTATTTT
cdr3_aa: CAISEGISTDTQYF

cdr3_length: 20
v_call: TRBV4-3
j_call: TRBJ2-3
d_call: TRBD2
clone_size: .
cdr3_nt: TGCGCCAGCAGCCAACCCCGATCTGTAGCGGGGGATGTTAGCACAGATACGCAGTATTTT
cdr3_aa: CASSQPRSVAGDVSTDTQYF

cdr3_length: 17
v_call: TRBV5-4
j_call: TRBJ2-1
d_call: TRBD2
clone_size: few
cdr3_nt: TGCGCCAGCAGCCAAGACTCAGCGGGAGGGCCAGGGAATGAGCAGTTCTTC
cdr3_aa: CASSQDSAGGPGNEQFF

cdr3_length: 13
v_call: TRBV7-9
j_call: TRBJ2-5
d_call: .
clone_size: few
cdr3_nt: TGTGCCAGCAGCTTAGCAGGGAAAGAGACCCAGTACTTC
cdr3_aa: CASSLAGKETQYF

cdr3_length: 16
v_call: TRBV5-8
j_call: TRBJ2-1
d_call: TRBD1
clone_size: .
cdr3_nt: TGTGCCAGCAGCTGGCGGACAGGGACCATCTACAATGAGCAGTTCTTC
cdr3_aa: CASSWRTGTIYNEQFF

cdr3_length: 14
v_call: TRBV7-9
j_call: TRBJ1-2
d_call: .
clone_size: .
cdr3_nt: TGTGCCAGCATCCCCGGGACGGGAAACTATGGCTACACCTTC
cdr3_aa: CASIPGTGNYGYTF

cdr3_length: 19
v_call: TRBV18
j_call: TRBJ1-2
d_call: TRBD1
clone_size: .
cdr3_nt: TGTGCCAGCTCACCGGGACAGGGGGATAAGTTTGGGGAAGACTATGGCTACACCTTC
cdr3_aa: CASSPGQGDKFGEDYGYTF

cdr3_length: 13
v_call: TRBV27
j_call: TRBJ1-1
d_call: .
clone_size: .
cdr3_nt: TGTGCCAGCAGTTTACAGGGTAGCACTGAAGCTTTCTTT
cdr3_aa: CASSLQGSTEAFF

cdr3_length: 13
v_call: TRBV7-6
j_call: TRBJ2-5
d_call: TRBD1
clone_size: .
cdr3_nt: TGTGCCAGCAGACAGGGACAGGGGGAGACCCAGTACTTC
cdr3_aa: CASRQGQGETQYF

cdr3_length: 11
v_call: TRBV27
j_call: TRBJ2-7
d_call: .
clone_size: .
cdr3_nt: TGTGCCCGCGACGGGGACTACGAGCAGTACTTC
cdr3_aa: CARDGDYEQYF

cdr3_length: 16
v_call: TRBV12-5
j_call: TRBJ1-2
d_call: .
clone_size: once
cdr3_nt: TGTGCTAGTGGTTTAACCGGGACACCAACTAACTATGGCTACACCTTC
cdr3_aa: CASGLTGTPTNYGYTF

cdr3_length: 16
v_call: TRBV6-1
j_call: TRBJ2-1
d_call: TRBD1
clone_size: .
cdr3_nt: TGTGCCAGCAGTGACTGGGGACAGGGGGACGCCAATGAGCAGTTCTTC
cdr3_aa: CASSDWGQGDANEQFF

cdr3_length: 12
v_call: TRBV27
j_call: TRBJ2-3
d_call: .
clone_size: .
cdr3_nt: TGTGCCAGCAGTCCGAGCACAGATACGCAGTATTTT
cdr3_aa: CASSPSTDTQYF

cdr3_length: 12
v_call: TRBV7-9
j_call: TRBJ2-3
d_call: .
clone_size: .
cdr3_nt: TGTGCCAGCAGAACAGGGTGGGATACGCAGTATTTT
cdr3_aa: CASRTGWDTQYF

cdr3_length: 12
v_call: TRBV10-3
j_call: TRBJ1-1
d_call: TRBD1
clone_size: few
cdr3_nt: TGTGCCATCGGGGAGCGACAGGGAGAAGCTTTCTTT
cdr3_aa: CAIGERQGEAFF

cdr3_length: 15
v_call: TRBV7-2
j_call: TRBJ2-5
d_call: .
clone_size: few
cdr3_nt: TGTGCCAGCAGCCCTCCCGGACGGCGGAGGGAGACCCAGTACTTC
cdr3_aa: CASSPPGRRRETQYF

cdr3_length: 16
v_call: TRBV5-1
j_call: TRBJ2-2
d_call: .
clone_size: .
cdr3_nt: TGCGCCAGCAGCTTCTCGAGCGGTCAATTCACCGGGGAGCTGTTTTTT
cdr3_aa: CASSFSSGQFTGELFF

cdr3_length: 16
v_call: TRBV6-5
j_call: TRBJ2-6
d_call: .
clone_size: large
cdr3_nt: TGTGCCAGCAGTTACTCGTTGACAGGTGGGGCCAACGTCCTGACTTTC
cdr3_aa: CASSYSLTGGANVLTF

cdr3_length: 16
v_call: TRBV29-1
j_call: TRBJ2-5
d_call: .
clone_size: .
cdr3_nt: TGCAGCGTTCTAGCAATCCCTCTTGGACCGCAAGAGACCCAGTACTTC
cdr3_aa: CSVLAIPLGPQETQYF

cdr3_length: 20
v_call: TRBV2
j_call: TRBJ1-5
d_call: TRBD1
clone_size: .
cdr3_nt: TGTGCCAGCAGTACCGTTACAGGGGACGACATCGCATATAGCAATCAGCCCCAGCATTTT
cdr3_aa: CASSTVTGDDIAYSNQPQHF

cdr3_length: 19
v_call: TRBV7-2
j_call: TRBJ2-5
d_call: .
clone_size: .
cdr3_nt: TGTGCCAGCACACAGGTTGATTTTTCCGGGGTATTCTACCAAGAGACCCAGTACTTC
cdr3_aa: CASTQVDFSGVFYQETQYF

cdr3_length: 13
v_call: TRBV27
j_call: TRBJ2-7
d_call: .
clone_size: .
cdr3_nt: TGTGCCAGCAGTCCACAGGGCTCCTACGAGCAGTACTTC
cdr3_aa: CASSPQGSYEQYF

cdr3_length: 15
v_call: TRBV29-1
j_call: TRBJ1-2
d_call: .
clone_size: few
cdr3_nt: TGCAGCGTTTCCCCTAGCGTTGGGACCAACTATGGCTACACCTTC
cdr3_aa: CSVSPSVGTNYGYTF

cdr3_length: 14
v_call: TRBV5-6
j_call: TRBJ2-5
d_call: .
clone_size: once
cdr3_nt: TGTGCCAGCAGCTTTCGGCTAGTACAAGAGACCCAGTACTTC
cdr3_aa: CASSFRLVQETQYF